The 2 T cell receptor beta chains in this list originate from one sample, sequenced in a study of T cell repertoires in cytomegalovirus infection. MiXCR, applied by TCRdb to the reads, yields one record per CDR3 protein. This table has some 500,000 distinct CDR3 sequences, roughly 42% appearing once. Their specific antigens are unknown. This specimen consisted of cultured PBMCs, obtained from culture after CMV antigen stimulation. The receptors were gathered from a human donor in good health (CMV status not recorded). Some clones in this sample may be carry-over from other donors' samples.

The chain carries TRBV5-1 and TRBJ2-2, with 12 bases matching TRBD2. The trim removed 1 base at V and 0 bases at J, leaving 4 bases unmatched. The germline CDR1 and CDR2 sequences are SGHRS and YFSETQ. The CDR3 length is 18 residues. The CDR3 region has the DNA TGCGCCAGCAGCTTGACCGGGACTAGCGGGCCGAACACCGGGGAGCTGTTTTTT. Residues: CASSLTGTSGPNTGELFF.

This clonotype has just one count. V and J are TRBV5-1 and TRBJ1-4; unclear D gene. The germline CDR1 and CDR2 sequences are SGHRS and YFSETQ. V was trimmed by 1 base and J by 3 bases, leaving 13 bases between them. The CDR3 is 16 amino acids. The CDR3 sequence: CASSLMTTLANEKLFF. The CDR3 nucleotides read TGCGCCAGCAGCTTGATGACCACTTTGGCTAATGAAAAACTGTTTTTT. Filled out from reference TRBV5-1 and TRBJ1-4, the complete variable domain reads KAGVTQTPRYLIKTRGQQVTLSCSPISGHRSVSWYQQTPGQGLQFLFEYFSETQRNKGNFPGRFSGRQFSNSRSEMNVSTLELGDSALYLCASSLMTTLANEKLFFGSGTQLSVL.